Below, one T cell receptor (beta chain) is given with its context. Its antigen is still unknown. TCRdb's table, derived via immunoSEQ multiplex PCR, lists solely in-frame clones and lacks some. The table records about 110,000 clones, roughly 90% of them present only once. The germline V gene has CDR1 LGHNT and CDR2 FRNRAP. The CDR3 covers 13 residues. The ends lost 5 bases at V and 8 bases at J; junction bases unmatched: 8. This entry is derived from a study of a mutant IDH1 vaccine in newly diagnosed glioma. Turning to the study itself: There were eight vaccinations for patients, given in weeks 1, 3, 5, 7, 11, 15, 19 and 23. The start of vaccination came 4-6 weeks after radiotherapy alone, or with temozolomide cycles. Every participant had undergone radiotherapy, temozolomide, or both before, and most underwent both. Study outcomes and limitations: Altogether, about 95% of patients exhibited vaccine-induced immune responses.

Time point noted: week 11, during vaccination. Every single dose of the vaccine, 300 ug of mutant IDH1 20-mer peptide, came with topical imiquimod. The specimen comprised PBMCs, sampled from a glioma patient whose treatment included an IDH1 peptide vaccine. This sequence joins TRBV12-5 and TRBJ1-2, with TRBD1 matching 7 bases. The TCR comes from a woman aged 45-65 years with glioma. This chain's CDR3 is CASGGPGGRGYTF. The CDR3 DNA reads as TGTGCTAGTGGTGGTCCAGGGGGTCGGGGCTACACCTTC.